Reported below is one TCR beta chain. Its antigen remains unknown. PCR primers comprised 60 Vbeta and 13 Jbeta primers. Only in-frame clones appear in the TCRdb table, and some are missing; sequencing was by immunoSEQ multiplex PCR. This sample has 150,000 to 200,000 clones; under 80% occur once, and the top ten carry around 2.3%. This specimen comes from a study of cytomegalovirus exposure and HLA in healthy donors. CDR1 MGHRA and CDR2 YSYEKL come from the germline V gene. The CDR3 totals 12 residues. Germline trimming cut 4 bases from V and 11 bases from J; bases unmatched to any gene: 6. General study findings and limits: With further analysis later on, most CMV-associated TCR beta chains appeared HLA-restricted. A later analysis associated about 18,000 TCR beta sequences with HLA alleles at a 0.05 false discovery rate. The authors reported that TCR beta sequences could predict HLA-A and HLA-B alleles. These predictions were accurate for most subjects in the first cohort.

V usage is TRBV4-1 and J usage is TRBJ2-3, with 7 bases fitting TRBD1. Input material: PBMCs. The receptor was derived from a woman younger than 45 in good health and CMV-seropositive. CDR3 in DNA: TGCGCCAGCAGCCGAGTCGGGACAGTGCAGTATTTT. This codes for CASSRVGTVQYF.